A selection of T cell receptor beta chains follows, all from one sample in a study of cytomegalovirus exposure and HLA in healthy donors. Clones were sequenced by immunoSEQ multiplex PCR, and TCRdb holds only the in-frame ones, with some missing. Of over 85,000 clones listed, around 76% are singletons. Input material: PBMCs. Receptor source: a man under 40 in good health and CMV-seropositive. The CDR3 runs from the conserved cysteine through the conserved F or W.

V gene	CDR3 length	J gene	CDR3 protein
TRBV9	15	TRBJ1-6	CASSAGQAERSPLHF
TRBV5-4	17	TRBJ2-5	CASSLSLAGAYQETQYF
TRBV28	12	TRBJ1-5	CASRTNDQPQHF
TRBV5-6	14	NA	CASSLDPTAYEQYF
TRBV5-1	15	TRBJ2-7	CASSLDPAGYYEQYF
TRBV5-4	13	TRBJ1-2	CASSADRVDGYTF
TRBV2	19	TRBJ2-3	CASSDVEVLAGGSTDTQYF
TRBV4-3	13	TRBJ2-4	CASSAYSENIQYF
TRBV4-3	16	TRBJ2-5	CASSQDGGAGQETQYF
TRBV2	16	TRBJ2-6	CASSDLRPSGANVLTF
TRBV5-4	13	TRBJ1-1	CASSSGVTTEAFF
TRBV5-1	12	TRBJ2-7	CASSPGSYEQYF
TRBV19	14	TRBJ1-5	CASRADNFNQPQHF
TRBV5-1	14	TRBJ2-5	CASSLGTVQETQYF
TRBV7-6	15	TRBJ2-5	CASSLAIRDQETQYF
TRBV7-9	14	TRBJ2-7	CASSLIYREDEQYF
TRBV27	14	TRBJ2-1	CASSSGGAYNEQFF
TRBV5-4	14	TRBJ2-5	CASSQGTAQETQYF
TRBV4-3	15	TRBJ1-1	CASSQDLTGRTEAFF
TRBV4-3	14	TRBJ2-7	CASSRGQGAYEQYF
TRBV28	12	TRBJ2-7	CASGSGSLEQYF
TRBV2	14	TRBJ1-5	CASGLTGDGQPQHF
TRBV5-6	15	TRBJ2-7	CASSPGLAGGLEQYF
TRBV28	13	TRBJ1-3	CASSFSSGNTIYF
TRBV6-5	14	TRBJ1-4	CASSRGQGGEKLFF